This T cell receptor beta chain was sequenced during a study of cytomegalovirus exposure and HLA in healthy donors. Notes on the study in general: Common viral pathogens seemed, in a later analysis, to connect with several of the most significant clusters. Accurate prediction of HLA-A and HLA-B alleles (for most subjects) was reportedly achieved from TCR beta sequences. As a later analysis showed, a missense DCLRE1C variant was linked to trimming of TCR beta V- and J-genes.

The V and J ends lost 4 bases and 1 base respectively, with 17 bases between them. CDR3 length: 16 residues. Germline V gene sequence: CDR1 SGHRS, CDR2 YFSETQ. The PCR contained 60 Vbeta and 13 Jbeta primers. Sequencing used immunoSEQ multiplex PCR; TCRdb keeps in-frame clones, though not all of them. The sample lists some 220,000 clones, around 80% seen once, with roughly 2.5% in the top ten. A note on this clone: Its specificity is not known.

This receptor was taken from a woman aged 55-70 years in good health and CMV-seropositive. The chain has TRBV5-1 and TRBJ2-5, with a tentative D call TRBD1 (6 bases). The sequencing input was PBMCs. The DNA of the CDR3 is TGCGCCAGCAGCCGAGGGACAAGGGTTCTCCAAGAGACCCAGTACTTC. Translation: CASSRGTRVLQETQYF.